This T cell receptor beta chain was found in a study of regulatory T cells in long-lasting Graves disease. Time point specified: newly diagnosed GD, antithyroid drugs for less than 3 months. From PBMCs, RNA was extracted and then used to make the TCR library. Libraries of TCR beta came from iRepertoire HTBI primers plus Arm-PCR of CDR3 regions. TCRdb reanalysed the multiplex PCR reads using MiXCR and keeps one entry per CDR3 protein. Of hundreds of thousands of distinct CDR3 sequences in the sample, about 15% were seen once. Germline lookup yields CDR1 SNHLY and CDR2 FYNNEI. This CDR3 is 15 amino acids long. V was pared by 8 bases and J by 0 bases, with 14 bases between. This clonotype was counted a few times. This sample was also put to use in a study of T cells in Graves' hyperthyroidism and ophthalmopathy.

The TCR sequence derives from a woman aged 35-65 years with Graves disease. The specimen was peripheral blood mononuclear cells (PBMCs), collected at new diagnosis, from a patient treated with antithyroid drugs. The rearrangement uses TRBV2 and TRBJ2-1, with TRBD2 as a possible D gene (7 bases). The CDR3 is CASGGATSSYNEQFF. The CDR3 nucleotides are TGTGCCAGCGGGGGGGCCACGAGCTCCTACAATGAGCAGTTCTTC.